Reported below is one TCR beta chain. The germline V gene has CDR1 MNHEY and CDR2 SVGEGT. The V end lost 0 bases, the J end lost 4 bases, and 21 bases lay between the germline ends. CDR3 length: 19 residues. These data come from a study of blood T cells in healthy people across ages. A sample-barcoded 5' primer and a J-beta primer mix were used in a second PCR of roughly 7 to 11 cycles. TCRdb recomputed calls from the 5' RACE reads with MiXCR, one row per CDR3 protein. The repertoire holds 450,000 to 650,000 distinct CDR3 sequences, with approximately 25% as singletons. These same data were also listed under a study on T cells of mothers and their children. That investigation notes: In the second PCR, M1S primer introduced barcodes and 2-4 random bases.

The origin of this receptor is a boy aged 5-17 years in good health. Sequenced sample: blood. The V call is TRBV6-2 or TRBV6-3, the J call TRBJ2-2; D is perhaps TRBD1 or TRBD2 (5 bases each). Written as DNA, the CDR3 is TGTGCCAGCAGTTACTCACGGGACCCCGAACAAGAAGCCACCGGGGAGCTGTTTTTT. It yields the protein CASSYSRDPEQEATGELFF.